The 32 T cell receptor beta chains below all came from one sample that was sequenced in a study of PD-L1 blockade in urothelial cancer. Repertoires were generated with immunoSEQ multiplex PCR, while TCRdb's copy carries only in-frame clones and drops some. The sample has around 130,000 clones; approximately 84% are singletons. Time point here: pretreatment peripheral blood. Sequenced here: PBMCs, sampled around atezolizumab (anti-PD-L1) treatment. The receptors stem from a man aged 50 to 59 with urothelial cancer.

This rearrangement joins TRBV10-1 to TRBJ2-1; TRBD2 aligns across 9 bases. Trimming cost V 6 bases and J 3 bases; bases outside gene matches: 12. The CDR3 extends over 17 amino acids. CDR1 and CDR2 from the germline V gene are WNHNN and SYGVQD (reference sequence). The CDR3 is CASSEPGLAGDYNEQFF. CDR3 nucleotide sequence: TGCGCCAGCAGCGAGCCGGGATTAGCGGGAGACTACAATGAGCAGTTCTTC.

This sequence joins TRBV15 and TRBJ2-7, with 7 positions matching TRBD2. Germline assignment: CDR1 LNHNV and CDR2 YYDKDF (reference sequence). The ends lost 5 bases at V and 2 bases at J; junction bases unmatched: 9. The CDR3 has 15 residues. This CDR3 is CATSPGGGSTYEQYF. DNA of the CDR3: TGTGCCACCAGCCCCGGTGGCGGGAGTACCTACGAGCAGTACTTC.

J is TRBJ2-5 and V is TRBV5-1; the match to TRBD2 covers 8 bases. CDR3 size: 16 residues. The trim removed 4 bases at V and 3 bases at J, leaving 11 bases unmatched. CDR1 SGHRS and CDR2 YFSETQ come from the germline V gene. The CDR3 region is CASSAGGASWKETQYF. For the CDR3, the DNA is TGCGCCAGCAGCGCGGGAGGAGCTTCATGGAAAGAGACCCAGTACTTC.

The chain links TRBV9 to TRBJ2-3, with D hard to call. Germline V gene sequence: CDR1 SGDLS, CDR2 YYNGEE. This CDR3 is 13 amino acids long. V lost 0 bases and J lost 6, with 8 bases in between. The CDR3: CASSVDLGDTQYF. The CDR3 bases are TGTGCCAGCAGCGTAGACCTCGGGGATACGCAGTATTTT.

This clone was counted once. The genes are TRBV19 and TRBJ2-1; no firm D call. The germline V gene has CDR1 LNHDA and CDR2 SQIVND (reference sequence). V gave up 6 bases and J gave up 9 bases, with 9 bases separating them. This CDR3 region has 11 residues. CDR3 DNA sequence: TGTGCCAGTAGCTCCCGCGGTGAGCAGTTCTTC. The encoded protein is CASSSRGEQFF.

This chain uses TRBV4-1 with TRBJ1-6, with 7 bases identical to TRBD1. This CDR3 is built from 16 residues. The J segment lost 7 bases and the V segment lost 1 base, leaving 7 bases of the junction unmatched. CDR1 and CDR2 (germline): MGHRA, YSYEKL. The CDR3 DNA sequence: TGCGCCAGCAGCCAAGCGCCGGGACAGAGAAATTCACCCCTCCACTTT. This translates into CASSQAPGQRNSPLHF.

This clone appeared once. The chain is built from TRBV30 and TRBJ1-6, with 9 bases aligning to TRBD1. CDR1 is GTSNPN, CDR2 SVGIG, per germline (reference sequence). The trim removed 3 bases at V and 7 bases at J, leaving 7 bases unmatched. The CDR3 has 15 residues. CDR3 sequence: CAWSPSGTGNSPLHF. CDR3 sequence (DNA): TGTGCCTGGAGCCCCTCCGGGACAGGGAATTCACCCCTCCACTTT.

This clone was counted a few times. The chain employs TRBV7-8 and TRBJ2-7, with D tentatively TRBD2 (5 bases). This CDR3 has 11 residues. Trimming shortened V by 5 bases and J by 9 bases, and 11 bases separated the two germline ends. In germline, CDR1 is SGHVS, CDR2 FQNEAQ. CDR3 sequence (DNA): TGTGCCAGCAGCGGGCGGGTCATGCAGTACTTC. Its translation is CASSGRVMQYF.

This clone was seen more than once but under ten times. The rearrangement uses TRBV7-3 and TRBJ1-6; D unclear. Germline CDR1 and CDR2: SGHTA and FQGTGA. The CDR3 length is 14 residues. Trimming took 2 bases from V and 7 from J, leaving 9 bases between them. The CDR3 sequence is CASSLQPGNSPLHF. The CDR3 DNA is TGTGCCAGCAGCTTACAACCGGGGAATTCACCCCTCCACTTT.

V and J are TRBV6-6 and TRBJ2-3, with a possible D match to TRBD1 (5 bases). CDR1 MNHNY and CDR2 SVGAGI come from the germline V gene (reference sequence). This CDR3 region has 12 residues. V was shortened by 7 bases and J by 2 bases, with 7 bases between the two germline ends. CDR3 coding DNA: TGTGCCAGCAAGGGGTACACAGATACGCAGTATTTT. Residues: CASKGYTDTQYF.

V and J are TRBV14 and TRBJ2-3; D gene uncertain. Trimming cost V 0 bases and J 2 bases, with 3 bases left between them. The CDR3 loop spans 13 amino acids. Germline assignment: CDR1 SGHDN and CDR2 FVKESK. DNA for the CDR3: TGTGCCAGCAGCCAAGACTTCACAGATACGCAGTATTTT. Protein: CASSQDFTDTQYF.

V is TRBV19 and J is TRBJ2-3; TRBD2 matches 9 bases. This CDR3 spans 16 amino acids. V gave up 3 bases and J gave up 0 bases; unmatched junction bases: 4. The germline V gene has CDR1 LNHDA and CDR2 SQIVND (reference sequence). CDR3 nucleotides: TGTGCCAGTAGTATGGGACTAGCTGCGAGCACAGATACGCAGTATTTT. It encodes CASSMGLAASTDTQYF.

The J gene is TRBJ2-5, the V gene TRBV19; weak D call: TRBD2 (5 bases). V lost 5 bases, J lost 2 bases, and 18 bases lay in between. The CDR3 sequence is 16 residues long. CDR1 and CDR2 from the germline V gene are LNHDA and SQIVND (reference sequence). The CDR3 bases are TGTGCCAGTAGTGGATCAGGTGGGAGTTCTCAAGAGACCCAGTACTTC. As protein: CASSGSGGSSQETQYF.

This chain uses TRBV5-8 with TRBJ2-1; tentatively, D is TRBD2 (5 bases). Deletions cut 2 bases from V and 4 bases from J, with 13 bases between. The CDR3 consists of 15 residues. The germline V gene has CDR1 SGHTS and CDR2 YDEGEE. The CDR3 loop reads CASSFGRGFYNEQFF. The CDR3 region has the DNA TGTGCCAGCAGCTTTGGTCGAGGGTTTTACAATGAGCAGTTCTTC.

This chain uses TRBV15 with TRBJ2-2; TRBD1 might be the D (5 bases). This CDR3 is built from 16 residues. CDR1 LNHNV and CDR2 YYDKDF come from the germline V gene (reference sequence). V lost 1 base, J lost 0 bases, and 9 bases lay in between. The CDR3, as DNA: TGTGCCACCAGCAGAGTGGCAGGGTCGAACACCGGGGAGCTGTTTTTT. It encodes CATSRVAGSNTGELFF.

The chain couples TRBV27 to TRBJ1-6; 7 nucleotides match TRBD1. J lost 7 bases, V lost 6 bases, and 6 bases had no gene match. Germline CDR1 is MNHEY and CDR2 is SMNVEV (reference sequence). The CDR3 totals 14 residues. CDR3 amino acids: CASRRTGDNSPLHF. The CDR3 nucleotides are TGTGCCAGCAGAAGAACAGGGGACAATTCACCCCTCCACTTT.

This sequence joins TRBV6-1 and TRBJ2-7; D perhaps matches TRBD1 (5 bases). V lost 1 base, J lost 2 bases, and 9 bases lay in between. The CDR3 length is 14 residues. CDR1 and CDR2 (germline): MNHNS, SASEGT. CDR3 nucleotides: TGTGCCAGCAGTGAAGTTAAGGGGACCTACGAGCAGTACTTC. Translated: CASSEVKGTYEQYF.

This chain connects TRBV2 to TRBJ2-3; D gene unclear. The germline V gene has CDR1 SNHLY and CDR2 FYNNEI. V gave up 8 bases and J gave up 4 bases, with 7 bases separating them. The CDR3 extends over 11 amino acids. CDR3 nucleotide sequence: TGTGCCAGCGGAGTGGCAGATACGCAGTATTTT. Encoded protein: CASGVADTQYF.

The J gene is TRBJ2-1, the V gene TRBV29-1; maybe TRBD2 (5 bases). Germline CDR1 reads SQVTM; CDR2 reads ANQGSEA. The CDR3 has 12 amino acids. Trimming removed 5 bases from V and 8 bases from J, with 13 bases in between. This chain's CDR3 is CSVMETSYEQFF. DNA for the CDR3: TGCAGCGTTATGGAAACTAGTTATGAGCAGTTCTTC.

The V gene is TRBV5-1, the J gene TRBJ2-2, with D perhaps matching TRBD2 (6 bases). Trimming took 7 bases from V and 5 from J, leaving 12 bases between them. Germline-derived CDR1 and CDR2 are SGHRS and YFSETQ. The CDR3 consists of 13 residues. The CDR3 here is CASDWGGTGELFF. The CDR3 nucleotides are TGCGCCAGCGACTGGGGAGGTACCGGGGAGCTGTTTTTT.

This rearrangement joins TRBV5-1 to TRBJ1-5; D uncertain. Germline loops: CDR1 SGHRS, CDR2 YFSETQ. Trimming shortened V by 1 base and J by 5 bases, and 10 bases separated the two germline ends. CDR3 length: 14 residues. CDR3 in DNA: TGCGCCAGCAGCTTGAACCCCGGGGATCAGCCCCAGCATTTT. Residues: CASSLNPGDQPQHF.

The chain carries TRBV6-1 and TRBJ1-5; 9 bases match TRBD1. With V trimmed by 11 bases and J by 6 bases, 5 bases remained unmatched. CDR3 length equals 12 residues. Germline V CDR1 and CDR2: MNHNS, SASEGT. For the CDR3, the DNA is TGTGCCTCCTGGGACAGGGCTCAGCCCCAGCATTTT. This encodes CASWDRAQPQHF.

This chain links TRBV19 with TRBJ2-2, with 7 bases aligning to TRBD2. The CDR3 totals 16 residues. V lost 7 bases to trimming and J lost 0 bases; unmatched junction nucleotides: 8. Germline V gene sequence: CDR1 LNHDA, CDR2 SQIVND (reference sequence). The CDR3 bases are TGTGCCAGTAAGTCCGAGGGACTAACGAACACCGGGGAGCTGTTTTTT. Translated: CASKSEGLTNTGELFF.

This rearrangement joins TRBV30 to TRBJ1-5; 7 nucleotides match TRBD1. Germline V gene lookup returns CDR1 GTSNPN and CDR2 SVGIG (reference sequence). This CDR3 is 15 amino acids long. V gave up 2 bases and J gave up 2 bases; unmatched junction bases: 6. The CDR3 bases are TGTGCCTGGAGTATATCAGGGGGAGGCAATCAGCCCCAGCATTTT. Translated, it gives CAWSISGGGNQPQHF.

This rearrangement joins TRBV4-1 to TRBJ2-1; unclear D gene. V dropped 5 bases and J dropped 5 bases, with 13 bases sitting between them. This CDR3 contains 14 residues. Germline V gives CDR1 MGHRA, CDR2 YSYEKL. The CDR3 reads CASSSQQAHNEQFF. In DNA form, the CDR3 reads TGCGCCAGCAGCAGTCAGCAGGCCCACAATGAGCAGTTCTTC.

The CDR3, as DNA: TGTGCCACCTCCAGGCGGGAAGGGGAAAAACTGTTTTTT. Its protein product is CATSRREGEKLFF. The chain uses TRBV27 and TRBJ1-4; D remains unclear. Looked up from germline, CDR1 is MNHEY and CDR2 is SMNVEV (reference sequence). This CDR3 has 13 amino acids. The V and J ends lost 10 bases and 8 bases respectively, with 17 bases between them.

The gene calls are TRBV30 and TRBJ2-7, with D perhaps TRBD1 (5 bases). The CDR3 length is 12 residues. V lost 0 bases and J 9 bases, leaving 12 bases between the germline ends. Germline values: CDR1 GTSNPN, CDR2 SVGIG (reference sequence). CDR3 residues: CAWSVDRGRQYF. The CDR3 bases are TGTGCCTGGAGTGTAGATAGGGGTCGGCAGTACTTC.

The chain joins TRBV5-4 to TRBJ2-7, with 7 nucleotides matching TRBD2. Germline-derived CDR1 and CDR2 are SGHNT and YYREEE (reference sequence). J lost 6 bases, V lost 4 bases, and 7 bases had no gene match. The CDR3 is made up of 13 amino acids. The CDR3 coding sequence is TGTGCCAGCAGCCCCAGGACTAGTCTCGAGCAGTACTTC. Translated, it gives CASSPRTSLEQYF.

This chain uses TRBV18 with TRBJ1-1; D is possibly TRBD1 (6 bases). Between the trimmed V and J ends, which lost 3 bases and 0 bases, there was a span of 8 bases. Germline V gene data show CDR1 as KGHSH and CDR2 as LQKENI. The CDR3 is 14 amino acids. The CDR3 DNA is TGTGCCAGCTCACCGGGGGGGCTGAACACTGAAGCTTTCTTT. Its translation: CASSPGGLNTEAFF.

The chain uses TRBV5-1 and TRBJ1-1, with D maybe TRBD1 (5 bases). The CDR3 sequence is 14 residues long. The ends were cut back, 0 bases at V and 4 bases at J, with 10 bases in the middle. Germline V gene sequence: CDR1 SGHRS, CDR2 YFSETQ. This CDR3 reads CASSLDGGATEAFF. CDR3 DNA sequence: TGCGCCAGCAGCTTGGATGGAGGGGCCACTGAAGCTTTCTTT.

The rearrangement links TRBV30 to TRBJ2-7, with 7 nucleotides matching TRBD1. V lost 2 bases, J lost 1 base, and 14 bases stayed unmatched. Germline CDR1 reads GTSNPN; CDR2 reads SVGIG (reference sequence). The CDR3 consists of 17 residues. The CDR3 reads CAWSQYPGTALSYEQYF. The CDR3 DNA reads TGTGCCTGGAGTCAATATCCCGGGACAGCTTTATCCTACGAGCAGTACTTC.

The chain uses TRBV7-9 and TRBJ1-1; possible D gene TRBD1, 6 bases. CDR1 is SEHNR, CDR2 FQNEAQ, per germline (reference sequence). The CDR3 sequence is 15 residues long. V lost 4 bases and J lost 3, with 15 bases in between. DNA of the CDR3: TGTGCCAGCAGCTCGACAGGAAAAGGGGACACTGAAGCTTTCTTT. The encoded protein is CASSSTGKGDTEAFF.